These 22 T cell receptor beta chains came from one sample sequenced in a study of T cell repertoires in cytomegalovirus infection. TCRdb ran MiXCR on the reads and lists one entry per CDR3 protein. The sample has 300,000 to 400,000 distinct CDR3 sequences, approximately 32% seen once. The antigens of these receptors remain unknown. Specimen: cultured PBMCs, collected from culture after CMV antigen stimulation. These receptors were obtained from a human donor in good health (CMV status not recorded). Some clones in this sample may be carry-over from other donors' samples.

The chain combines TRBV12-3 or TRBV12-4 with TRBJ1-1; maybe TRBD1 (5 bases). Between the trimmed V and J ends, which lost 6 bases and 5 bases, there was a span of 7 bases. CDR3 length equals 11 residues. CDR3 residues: CASRGDTEAFF. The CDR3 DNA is TGTGCCAGCAGGGGGGATACTGAAGCTTTCTTT.

CDR3 protein: CAITRSPGTGELFF. CDR3 nucleotides: TGTGCCATAACCCGTTCCCCGGGCACCGGGGAGCTGTTTTTT. The chain is built from TRBV6-4 and TRBJ2-2; D gene unclear. Germline V lookup: CDR1 MRHNA, CDR2 SNTAGT. The CDR3 runs to 14 residues. V lost 10 bases and J lost 4, with 16 bases in between.

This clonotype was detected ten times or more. The CDR3: CASSAGTQNTGELFF. CDR3 nucleotide sequence: TGTGCCAGCAGCGCCGGGACTCAGAACACCGGGGAGCTGTTTTTT. V is TRBV7-8 and J is TRBJ2-2; D is perhaps TRBD2 (6 bases). This CDR3 spans 15 amino acids. From germline, CDR1 is SGHVS and CDR2 FQNEAQ. V was pared by 5 bases and J by 1 base, with 11 bases between.

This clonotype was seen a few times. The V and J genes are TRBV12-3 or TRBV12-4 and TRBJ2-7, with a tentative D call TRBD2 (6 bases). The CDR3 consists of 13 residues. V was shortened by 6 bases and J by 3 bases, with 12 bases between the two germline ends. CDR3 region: CASSPGDFYEQYF. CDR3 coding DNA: TGTGCCAGCAGCCCGGGGGACTTCTACGAGCAGTACTTC.

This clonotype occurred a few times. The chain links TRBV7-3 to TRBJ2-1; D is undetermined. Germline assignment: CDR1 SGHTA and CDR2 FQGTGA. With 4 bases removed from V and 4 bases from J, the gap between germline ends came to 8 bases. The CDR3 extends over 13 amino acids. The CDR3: CASSSELYNEQFF. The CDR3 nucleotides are TGTGCCAGCAGCTCAGAGCTATACAATGAGCAGTTCTTC.

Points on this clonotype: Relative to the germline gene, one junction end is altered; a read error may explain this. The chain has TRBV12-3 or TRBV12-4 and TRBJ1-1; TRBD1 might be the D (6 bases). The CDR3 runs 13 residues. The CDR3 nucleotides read TGTGCCAGCAGTCCGGCTCCGGGACATGAGGATCCCTTT. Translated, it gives CASSPAPGHEDPF.

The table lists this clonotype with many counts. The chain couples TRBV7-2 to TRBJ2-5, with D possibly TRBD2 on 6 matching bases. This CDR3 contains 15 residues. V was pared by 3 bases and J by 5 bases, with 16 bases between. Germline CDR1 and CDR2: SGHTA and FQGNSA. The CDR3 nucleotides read TGTGCCAGCAGCTTCGTCGCCATGGCGGGGGAGACCCAGTACTTC. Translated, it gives CASSFVAMAGETQYF.

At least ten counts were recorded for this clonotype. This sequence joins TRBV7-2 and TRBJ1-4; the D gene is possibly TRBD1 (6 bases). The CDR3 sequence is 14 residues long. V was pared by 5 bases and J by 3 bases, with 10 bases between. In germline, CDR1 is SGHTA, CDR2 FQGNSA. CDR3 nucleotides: TGTGCCAGCAGCCCGGACAGATCTAATGAAAAACTGTTTTTT. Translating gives CASSPDRSNEKLFF.

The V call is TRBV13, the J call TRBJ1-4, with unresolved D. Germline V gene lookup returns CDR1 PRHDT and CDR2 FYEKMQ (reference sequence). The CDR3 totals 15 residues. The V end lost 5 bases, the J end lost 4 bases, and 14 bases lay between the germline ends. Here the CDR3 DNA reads TGTGCCAGCAGCGCCCGGAGGATTCTTAATGAAAAACTGTTTTTT. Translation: CASSARRILNEKLFF.

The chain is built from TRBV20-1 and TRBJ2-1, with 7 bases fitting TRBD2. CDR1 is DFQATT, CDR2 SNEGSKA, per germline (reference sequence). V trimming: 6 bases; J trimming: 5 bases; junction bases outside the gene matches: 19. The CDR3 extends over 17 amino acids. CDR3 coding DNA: TGCAGTGCCCCAGCCGCCCGTGGAGCGGGAATCCACAATGAGCAGTTCTTC. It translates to CSAPAARGAGIHNEQFF.

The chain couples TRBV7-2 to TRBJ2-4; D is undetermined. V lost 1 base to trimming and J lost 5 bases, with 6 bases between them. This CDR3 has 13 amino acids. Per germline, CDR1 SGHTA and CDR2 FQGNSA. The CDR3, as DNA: TGTGCCAGCAGCTTAGAACGACAAAACATTCAGTACTTC. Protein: CASSLERQNIQYF.

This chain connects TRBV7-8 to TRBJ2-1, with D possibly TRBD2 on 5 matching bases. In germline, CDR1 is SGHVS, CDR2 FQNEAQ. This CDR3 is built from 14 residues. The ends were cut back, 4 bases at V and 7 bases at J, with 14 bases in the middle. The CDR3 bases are TGTGCCAGCAGCTCAGTACGAGGGCGTAATGAGCAGTTCTTC. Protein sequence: CASSSVRGRNEQFF. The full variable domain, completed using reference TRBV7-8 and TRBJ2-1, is GAGVSQSPRYKVAKRGQDVALRCDPISGHVSLFWYQQALGQGPEFLTYFQNEAQLDKSGLPSDRFFAERPEGSVSTLKIQRTQQEDSAVYLCASSSVRGRNEQFFGPGTRLTVL.

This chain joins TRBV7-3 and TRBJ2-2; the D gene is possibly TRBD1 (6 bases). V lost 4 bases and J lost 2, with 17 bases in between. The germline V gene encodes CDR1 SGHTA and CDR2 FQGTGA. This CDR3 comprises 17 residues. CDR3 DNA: TGTGCCAGCAGCTCCCGACAGGACGGGTACAACACCGGGGAGCTGTTTTTT. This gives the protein CASSSRQDGYNTGELFF.

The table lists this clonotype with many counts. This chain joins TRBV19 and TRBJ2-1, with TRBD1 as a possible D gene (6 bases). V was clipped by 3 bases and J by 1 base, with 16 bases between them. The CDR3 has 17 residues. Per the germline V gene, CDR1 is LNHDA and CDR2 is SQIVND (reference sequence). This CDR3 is CASSIGTPSPSYNEQFF. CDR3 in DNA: TGTGCCAGTAGTATTGGGACACCTTCTCCGTCCTACAATGAGCAGTTCTTC.

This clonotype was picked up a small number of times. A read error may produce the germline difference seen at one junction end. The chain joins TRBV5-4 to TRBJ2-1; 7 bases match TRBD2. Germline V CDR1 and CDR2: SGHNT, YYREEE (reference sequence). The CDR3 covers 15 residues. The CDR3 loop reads CASSLSGNSHNEQFF. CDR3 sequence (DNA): TGTGCCAGCAGCCTGAGCGGGAACTCCCACAATGAGCAGTTCTTC.

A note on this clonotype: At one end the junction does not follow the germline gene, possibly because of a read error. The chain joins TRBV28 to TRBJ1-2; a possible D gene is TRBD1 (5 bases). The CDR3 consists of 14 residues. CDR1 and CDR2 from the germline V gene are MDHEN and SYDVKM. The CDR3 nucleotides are TGTGCCAGCATCGGTCTACGTACAGGTTGGGGAAAGGGATTC. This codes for CASIGLRTGWGKGF.

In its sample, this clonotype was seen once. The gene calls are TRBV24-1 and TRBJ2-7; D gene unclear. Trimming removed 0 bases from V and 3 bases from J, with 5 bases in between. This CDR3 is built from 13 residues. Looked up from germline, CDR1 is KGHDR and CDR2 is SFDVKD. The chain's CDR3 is CATSDLAGYEQYF. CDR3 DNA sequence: TGTGCCACCAGTGATTTGGCCGGCTACGAGCAGTACTTC.

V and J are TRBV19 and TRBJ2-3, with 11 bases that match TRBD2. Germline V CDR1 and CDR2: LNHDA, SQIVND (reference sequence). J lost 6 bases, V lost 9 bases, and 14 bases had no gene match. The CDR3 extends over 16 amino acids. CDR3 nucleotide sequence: TGTGCCAGCTCAGCCCCCGGGACTAGCGGTTTGGATACGCAGTATTTT. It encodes CASSAPGTSGLDTQYF.

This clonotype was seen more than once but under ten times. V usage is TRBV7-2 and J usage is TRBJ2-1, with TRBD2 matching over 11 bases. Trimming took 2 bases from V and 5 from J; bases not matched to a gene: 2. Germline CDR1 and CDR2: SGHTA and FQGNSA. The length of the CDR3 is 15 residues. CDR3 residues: CASSLLGLADNEQFF. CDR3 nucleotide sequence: TGTGCCAGCAGCTTATTGGGACTAGCGGACAATGAGCAGTTCTTC.

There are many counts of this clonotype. As DNA, the CDR3 is TGCAGTGCTACCGGGACAGGGAACTACGAGCAGTACTTC. Its translation: CSATGTGNYEQYF. This rearrangement joins TRBV20-1 to TRBJ2-7; 9 bases match TRBD1. CDR1 and CDR2 (germline): DFQATT, SNEGSKA (reference sequence). The CDR3 extends over 13 amino acids. V shed 4 bases and J 3 bases; nucleotides not matched to a gene: 4.

The CDR3 region has the DNA TGTGCCAGCAGTTACTCGACAGGGAGGCGCGAGCAGTACTTC. It is translated as CASSYSTGRREQYF. The V gene is TRBV6-6, the J gene TRBJ2-7; tentatively, D is TRBD1 (7 bases). CDR1 and CDR2 from the germline V gene are MNHNY and SVGAGI (reference sequence). The CDR3 contains 14 residues. V was cut by 0 bases and J by 6 bases, with 12 bases left in between.

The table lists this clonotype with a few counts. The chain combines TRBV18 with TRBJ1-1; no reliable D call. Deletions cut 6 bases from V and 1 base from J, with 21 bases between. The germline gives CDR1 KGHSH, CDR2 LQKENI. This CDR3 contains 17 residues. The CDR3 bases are TGTGCCAGCTCCCGGGCCCTAGTTTTGAGAGGGAACACTGAAGCTTTCTTT. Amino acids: CASSRALVLRGNTEAFF.